This TCR beta chain is from a study of cytomegalovirus exposure and HLA in healthy donors. Study observations and caveats: In an earlier analysis, productive rearrangement rates for most beta V segments clustered near 87% or 30%. Later on, an analysis showed TCR association rates differing by HLA locus, with DRB1 the most and HLA-C the fewest. With high specificity and sensitivity, the classifier reportedly diagnosed cytomegalovirus status.

Germline trimming cut 6 bases from V and 6 bases from J; bases unmatched to any gene: 9. Germline loops: CDR1 LNHDA, CDR2 SQIVND (reference sequence). The CDR3 contains 14 residues. In the PCR, 60 Vbeta and 13 Jbeta primers were used. Sequenced by immunoSEQ multiplex PCR; TCRdb stores in-frame clones only, minus some. The top ten clones hold over 5.5% of a sample with around 81,000 clones, under 70% of them seen once. This clone came up once. Its target is unknown. The genes are TRBV19 and TRBJ2-3; 7 bases are a match to TRBD1. This TCR derives from a man under 40 in good health and CMV-seropositive. The sample was PBMCs. The CDR3 loop reads CASSRQGPRDTQYF. CDR3 nucleotide sequence: TGTGCCAGTAGCAGACAGGGACCTCGGGATACGCAGTATTTT.